These 7 T cell receptor beta chains share one sample of origin, sequenced in a study of blood T cell repertoires in COVID-19. Libraries were prepared by immunoSEQ multiplex PCR; TCRdb keeps only in-frame clonotypes and omits some of them. The sample consists of 200,000 to 250,000 clones, around 84% of them appearing once. The specimen sequenced was peripheral blood. These receptors all come from a man aged 30-40 years with active or convalescent COVID-19.

The sample holds a few counts of this clone. Here the CDR3 DNA reads TGTGCCAGCAGTTACTCGAGGGGACTAGCGGGGGGCACAGATACGCAGTATTTT. Translated, it gives CASSYSRGLAGGTDTQYF. The chain has TRBV6-2 or TRBV6-3 and TRBJ2-3; the match to TRBD2 covers 14 bases. V was clipped by 0 bases and J by 1 base; unmatched bases: 3. The germline CDR1 and CDR2 sequences are MNHEY and SVGEGT. The CDR3 contains 18 residues.

The rearrangement uses TRBV27 and TRBJ2-3; D is ambiguous. V shed 5 bases and J shed 3 bases, with 3 bases lying between them. Germline values: CDR1 MNHEY, CDR2 SMNVEV (reference sequence). CDR3 length: 11 amino acids. The CDR3 bases are TGTGCCAGCAGTACTACAGATACGCAGTATTTT. Protein sequence: CASSTTDTQYF.

As to this clone: At one of its ends the junction is not consistent with the germline gene, which may arise from a read error. The chain joins TRBV30 to TRBJ2-7; TRBD2 is a possible D gene (5 bases). There are 11 residues in the CDR3. Germline lookup yields CDR1 GTSNPN and CDR2 SVGIG (reference sequence). CDR3 bases: TGTGCCTGGGCCGCCCGGGGTTGGTTCGGCTTC. Amino acids: CAWAARGWFGF.

This clone was detected a few times. This chain uses TRBV20-1 with TRBJ1-1; 7 nucleotides agree with TRBD1. Per the germline V gene, CDR1 is DFQATT and CDR2 is SNEGSKA (reference sequence). The V gene end was trimmed by 3 bases and the J gene end by 6 bases; junction bases not matched to a gene: 10. This CDR3 spans 14 amino acids. The DNA for the CDR3 is TGCAGTGCTAGTACGAGACAGGGAAGGGCTGAAGCTTTCTTT. This sequence encodes CSASTRQGRAEAFF.

CDR3 loop: CASSPTTSGEETQYF. DNA of the CDR3: TGCGCCAGCAGCCCGACGACTAGCGGGGAAGAGACCCAGTACTTC. The genes are TRBV5-1 and TRBJ2-5, with 11 bases aligning to TRBD2. The CDR3 runs to 15 residues. The V segment lost 4 bases and the J segment 3 bases; nucleotides outside the gene matches: 5. The germline V gene has CDR1 SGHRS and CDR2 YFSETQ.

The genes are TRBV5-1 and TRBJ2-7, with TRBD2 matching over 8 bases. Trimming at V came to 2 bases and at J to 3 bases, leaving 10 bases not matched to a gene. Germline V gives CDR1 SGHRS, CDR2 YFSETQ. The CDR3 spans 16 residues. The CDR3: CASSLVPGLEVYEQYF. The CDR3 DNA is TGCGCCAGCAGCTTAGTACCGGGACTAGAGGTCTACGAGCAGTACTTC.

The J gene is TRBJ2-1, the V gene TRBV4-2; 9 bases are a match to TRBD1. J was trimmed by 3 bases and V by 0 bases; bases with no gene match: 6. The CDR3 runs 17 residues. The germline gives CDR1 LGHNA, CDR2 YNFKEQ. CDR3 residues: CASSQDSQGAYYNEQFF. The CDR3 DNA reads TGTGCCAGCAGCCAAGATTCACAGGGGGCCTACTACAATGAGCAGTTCTTC.